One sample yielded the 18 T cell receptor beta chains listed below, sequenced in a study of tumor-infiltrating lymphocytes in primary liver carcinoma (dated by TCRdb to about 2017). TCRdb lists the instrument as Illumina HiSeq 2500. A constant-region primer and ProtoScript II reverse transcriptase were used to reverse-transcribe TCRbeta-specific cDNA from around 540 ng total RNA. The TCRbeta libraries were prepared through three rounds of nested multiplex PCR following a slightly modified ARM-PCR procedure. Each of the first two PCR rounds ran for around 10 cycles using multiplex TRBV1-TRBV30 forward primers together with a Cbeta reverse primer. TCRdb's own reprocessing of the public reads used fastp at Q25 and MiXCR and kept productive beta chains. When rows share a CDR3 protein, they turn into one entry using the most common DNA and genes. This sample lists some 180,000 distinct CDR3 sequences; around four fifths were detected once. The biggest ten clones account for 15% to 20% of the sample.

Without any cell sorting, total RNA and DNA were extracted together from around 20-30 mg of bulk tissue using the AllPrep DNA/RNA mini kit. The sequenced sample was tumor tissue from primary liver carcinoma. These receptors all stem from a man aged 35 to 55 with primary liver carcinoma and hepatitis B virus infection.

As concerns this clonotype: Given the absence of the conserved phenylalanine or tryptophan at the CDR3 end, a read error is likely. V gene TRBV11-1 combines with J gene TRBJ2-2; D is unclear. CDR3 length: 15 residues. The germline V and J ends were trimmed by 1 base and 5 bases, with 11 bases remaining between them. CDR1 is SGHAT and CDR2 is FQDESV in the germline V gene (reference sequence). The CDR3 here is CASSLGGSGTGELFL. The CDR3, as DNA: TGTGCCAGCAGCTTAGGCGGTAGTGGAACCGGGGAGCTGTTTTTA.

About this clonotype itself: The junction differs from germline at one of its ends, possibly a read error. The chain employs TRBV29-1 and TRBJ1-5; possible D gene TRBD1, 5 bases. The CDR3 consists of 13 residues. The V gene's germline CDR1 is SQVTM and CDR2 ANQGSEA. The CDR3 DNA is TGCAGCGTTGTCGGACACATCAATAAGCCCCAACATTTT. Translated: CSVVGHINKPQHF.

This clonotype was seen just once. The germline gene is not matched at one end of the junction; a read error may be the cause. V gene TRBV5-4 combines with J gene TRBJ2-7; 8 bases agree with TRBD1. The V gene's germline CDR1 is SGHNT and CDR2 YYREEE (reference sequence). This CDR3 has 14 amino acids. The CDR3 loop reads CVSSLGQGGYEQYF. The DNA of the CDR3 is TGTGTCAGCAGCTTAGGACAGGGTGGCTACGAGCAGTACTTT.

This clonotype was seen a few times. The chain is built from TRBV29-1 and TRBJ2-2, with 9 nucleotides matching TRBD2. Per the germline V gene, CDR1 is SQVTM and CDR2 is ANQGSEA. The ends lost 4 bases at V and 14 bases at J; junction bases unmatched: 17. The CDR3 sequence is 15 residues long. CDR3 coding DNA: TGCAGCGTTGGGACTAGCGCTGCGAACACCGGGAAACTGTTTTTT. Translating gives CSVGTSAANTGKLFF.

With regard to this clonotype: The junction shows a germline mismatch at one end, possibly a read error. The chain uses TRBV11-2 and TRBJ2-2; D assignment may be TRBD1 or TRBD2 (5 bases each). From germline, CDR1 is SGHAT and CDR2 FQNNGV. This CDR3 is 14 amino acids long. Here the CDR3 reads CASNTDSDNGERFF. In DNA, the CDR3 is TGTGCCAGCAACACAGACTCGGACAACGGGGAGCGGTTTTTT. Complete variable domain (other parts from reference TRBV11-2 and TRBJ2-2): EAGVAQSPRYKIIEKRQSVAFWCNPISGHATLYWYQQILGQGPKLLIQFQNNGVVDDSQLPKDRFSAERLKGVDSTLKIQPAKLEDSAVYLCASNTDSDNGERFFGEGSRLTVL.

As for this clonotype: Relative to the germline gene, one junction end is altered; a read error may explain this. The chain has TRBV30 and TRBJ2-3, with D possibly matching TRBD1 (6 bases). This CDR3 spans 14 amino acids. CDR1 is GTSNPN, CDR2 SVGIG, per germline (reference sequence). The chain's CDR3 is CAWTSGQLTDAQYF. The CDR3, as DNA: TGTGCCTGGACCTCGGGACAACTCACAGATGCGCAGTATTTT.

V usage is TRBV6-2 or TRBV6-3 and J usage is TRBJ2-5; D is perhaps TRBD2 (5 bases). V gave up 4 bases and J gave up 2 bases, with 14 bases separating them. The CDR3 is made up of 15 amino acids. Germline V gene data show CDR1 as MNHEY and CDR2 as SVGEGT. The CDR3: CASSFPGIQQETQYF. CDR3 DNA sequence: TGTGCCAGCAGTTTCCCGGGGATACAACAAGAGACCCAGTACTTC.

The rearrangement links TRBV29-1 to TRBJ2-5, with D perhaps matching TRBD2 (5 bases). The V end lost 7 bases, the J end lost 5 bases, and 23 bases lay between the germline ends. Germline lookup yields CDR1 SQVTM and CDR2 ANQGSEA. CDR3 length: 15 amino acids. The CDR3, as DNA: TGCAGCGCTAAATCCGCGGCGGGTACATCGGAGACCCAGTACTTC. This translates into CSAKSAAGTSETQYF.

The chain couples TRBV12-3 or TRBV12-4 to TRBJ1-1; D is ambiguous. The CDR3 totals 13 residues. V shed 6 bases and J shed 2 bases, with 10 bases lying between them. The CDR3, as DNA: TGTGCCAGCAGCATTCGATTTAACACTGAAGCTTTCTTT. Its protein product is CASSIRFNTEAFF.

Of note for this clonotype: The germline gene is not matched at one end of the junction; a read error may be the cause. The CDR3 nucleotides read TGTACCAGCAGCTTAGTCGTACCGGGACTCCCCCACAATAAGCAGTTCTTC. Translating gives CTSSLVVPGLPHNKQFF. This chain joins TRBV11-3 and TRBJ2-1; tentative D call: TRBD2 (6 bases). CDR1 SGHNT and CDR2 YENEEA come from the germline V gene. The CDR3 extends over 17 amino acids.

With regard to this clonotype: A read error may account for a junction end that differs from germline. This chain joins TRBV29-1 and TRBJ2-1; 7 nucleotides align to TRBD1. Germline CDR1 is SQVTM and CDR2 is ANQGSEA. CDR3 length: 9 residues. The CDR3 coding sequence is TGCAGCGTCGGACAGGCTGGGATCTTC. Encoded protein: CSVGQAGIF.

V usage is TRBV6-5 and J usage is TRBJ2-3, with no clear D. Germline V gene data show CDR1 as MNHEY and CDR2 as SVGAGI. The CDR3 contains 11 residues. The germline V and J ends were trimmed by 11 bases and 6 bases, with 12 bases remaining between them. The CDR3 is CAVCEWDTQYF. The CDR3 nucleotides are TGTGCCGTTTGTGAATGGGATACGCAGTATTTT.

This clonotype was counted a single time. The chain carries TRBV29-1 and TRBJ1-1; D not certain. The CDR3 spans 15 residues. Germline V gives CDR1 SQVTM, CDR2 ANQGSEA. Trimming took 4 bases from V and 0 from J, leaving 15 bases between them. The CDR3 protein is CSVATGWAMNTEAFF. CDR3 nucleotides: TGCAGCGTTGCCACTGGCTGGGCAATGAACACTGAAGCTTTCTTT.

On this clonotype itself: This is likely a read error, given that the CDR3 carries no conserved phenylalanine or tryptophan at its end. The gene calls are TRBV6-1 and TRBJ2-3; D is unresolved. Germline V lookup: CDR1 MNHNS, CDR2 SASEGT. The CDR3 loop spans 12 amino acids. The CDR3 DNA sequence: TGTGCGAGCAAGCCCATCACAGATACGCAGTATCTT. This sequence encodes CASKPITDTQYL.

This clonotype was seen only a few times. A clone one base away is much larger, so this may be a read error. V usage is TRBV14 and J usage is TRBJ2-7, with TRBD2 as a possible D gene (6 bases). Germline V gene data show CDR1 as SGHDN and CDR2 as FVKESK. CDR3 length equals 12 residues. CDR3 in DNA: TGTACCAGCGGCTGGACTAAAGAAGAGCAGTACTTC. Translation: CTSGWTKEEQYF.

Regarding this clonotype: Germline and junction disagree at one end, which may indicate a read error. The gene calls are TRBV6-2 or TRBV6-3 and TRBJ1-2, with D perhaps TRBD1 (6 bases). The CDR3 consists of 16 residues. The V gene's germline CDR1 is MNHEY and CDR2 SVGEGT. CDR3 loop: CDSRGSEQGVNYGYTF. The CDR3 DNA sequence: TGTGACAGCAGGGGAAGTGAACAGGGCGTTAATTATGGCTACACCTTC.

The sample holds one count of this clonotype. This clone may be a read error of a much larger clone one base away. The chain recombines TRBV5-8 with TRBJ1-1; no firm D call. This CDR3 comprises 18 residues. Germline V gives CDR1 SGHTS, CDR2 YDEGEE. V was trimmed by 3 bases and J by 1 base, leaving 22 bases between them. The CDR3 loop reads CASSSSDTLGGSNTEAFF. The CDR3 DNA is TGTGCCAGCAGCTCCTCAGACACCCTGGGAGGTTCGAACACTGAAGCTTTCTTT.

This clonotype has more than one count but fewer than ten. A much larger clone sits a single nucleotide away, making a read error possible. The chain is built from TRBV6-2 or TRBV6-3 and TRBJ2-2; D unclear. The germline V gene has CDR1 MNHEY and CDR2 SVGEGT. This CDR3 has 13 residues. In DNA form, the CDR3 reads TGTGTCAGCACCTTACAGATGACCGGGGAGCTGTTTTTT. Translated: CVSTLQMTGELFF.